These 29 T cell receptor beta chains were all obtained from the same sample, sequenced in a study of blood T cell repertoires in COVID-19. Sequencing used immunoSEQ multiplex PCR; TCRdb keeps in-frame clones, though not all of them. There are 35,000 to 45,000 clones in the sample; roughly 90% occur only once, and 5.5% to 8.5% lies in the top ten. The sequencing input was peripheral blood. These TCRs come from a human donor in a cohort sampled during active COVID-19.

This sequence joins TRBV28 and TRBJ2-7; D is unresolved. Germline CDR1 is MDHEN and CDR2 is SYDVKM. V lost 3 bases and J lost 6, with 15 bases in between. The CDR3 contains 14 residues. CDR3 residues: CASSLQVLLSEQYF. The DNA for the CDR3 is TGTGCCAGCAGTTTGCAGGTCCTCTTGAGCGAGCAGTACTTC.

This chain uses TRBV4-1 with TRBJ1-5, with 7 bases matching TRBD1. With V trimmed by 3 bases and J by 0 bases, 8 bases remained unmatched. This CDR3 is built from 17 residues. Germline V gene data show CDR1 as MGHRA and CDR2 as YSYEKL. CDR3: CASSHAKTGISNQPQHF. The CDR3 DNA reads as TGCGCCAGCAGCCATGCTAAGACAGGGATTAGCAATCAGCCCCAGCATTTT.

In DNA, the CDR3 is TGTGCCAGCAGTGAGCGAACCAGGGTGGAGGGGTATGGCTACACCTTC. Its translation is CASSERTRVEGYGYTF. V and J are TRBV6-1 and TRBJ1-2; maybe TRBD1 (5 bases). CDR3 length: 16 residues. V lost 3 bases to trimming and J lost 5 bases, with 19 bases between them. CDR1 and CDR2 (germline): MNHNS, SASEGT.

The chain recombines TRBV6-5 with TRBJ2-1; weak D call: TRBD1 (6 bases). The V end was cut by 5 bases, the J end by 0 bases, with 11 bases between. The CDR3 is 15 residues long. Germline V gene lookup returns CDR1 MNHEY and CDR2 SVGAGI. For the CDR3, the DNA is TGTGCCAGCAGTCCTGAGGGGGACTCCTACAATGAGCAGTTCTTC. As protein: CASSPEGDSYNEQFF.

CDR3 sequence reads: CASSLDSSSYEQYF. The CDR3 nucleotides are TGTGCCAGCAGCTTAGACAGTAGCTCCTACGAGCAGTACTTC. The chain employs TRBV7-2 and TRBJ2-7, with no clear D. V shed 1 base and J shed 0 bases, with 7 bases lying between them. This CDR3 comprises 14 residues. Germline loops: CDR1 SGHTA, CDR2 FQGNSA.

DNA of the CDR3: TGTGCCAGCAGCGGGGGGACTAGTGGAAACACCATATATTTT. Residues: CASSGGTSGNTIYF. The chain is built from TRBV9 and TRBJ1-3; a weak D match, TRBD1 (5 bases). From germline, CDR1 is SGDLS and CDR2 YYNGEE. Trimming pared 3 bases from V and 3 bases from J, leaving 10 bases between. The CDR3 consists of 14 residues. Full variable domain (missing parts from reference TRBV9 and TRBJ1-3): DSGVTQTPKHLITATGQRVTLRCSPRSGDLSVYWYQQSLDQGLQFLIQYYNGEERAKGNILERFSAQQFPDLHSELNLSSLELGDSALYFCASSGGTSGNTIYFGEGSWLTVV.

Details on this clone: Within the sample, other DNA sequences also encode this same CDR3. This CDR3 reads CASSPGQGNTEAFF. The CDR3 region has the DNA TGTGCCAGCTCACCGGGACAGGGGAACACTGAAGCTTTCTTT. The chain employs TRBV18 and TRBJ1-1; 9 bases are shared with TRBD1. With 3 bases clipped from V and 1 base from J, the junction kept 0 bases outside the gene matches. The CDR3 has 14 amino acids. Germline CDR1 is KGHSH and CDR2 is LQKENI.

The V gene is TRBV5-8, the J gene TRBJ2-7, with 7 positions matching TRBD1. CDR3 size: 14 residues. Germline loops: CDR1 SGHTS, CDR2 YDEGEE. V gave up 0 bases and J gave up 7 bases; unmatched junction bases: 7. The CDR3 region has the DNA TGTGCCAGCAGCTTGGAGGGGGCGCTGGGAGAGCAGTACTTC. Its protein is CASSLEGALGEQYF. Supplemented by reference TRBV5-8 and TRBJ2-7, the full variable domain reads EAGVTQSPTHLIKTRGQQATLRCSPISGHTSVYWYQQALGLGLQFLLWYDEGEERNRGNFPPRFSGRQFPNYSSELNVNALELEDSALYLCASSLEGALGEQYFGPGTRLTVT.

This chain joins TRBV19 and TRBJ1-2, with D tentatively TRBD1 (5 bases). The ends were cut back, 4 bases at V and 0 bases at J, with 12 bases in the middle. CDR1 is LNHDA and CDR2 is SQIVND in the germline V gene (reference sequence). CDR3 length: 15 residues. CDR3 bases: TGTGCCAGTAGTACATTCGGGGGTTCTAACTATGGCTACACCTTC. Protein product: CASSTFGGSNYGYTF.

Sample share makes this clone medium-sized. The V and J genes are TRBV5-8 and TRBJ1-5; perhaps TRBD1 as D (5 bases). Germline CDR1 is SGHTS and CDR2 is YDEGEE. V was trimmed by 0 bases and J by 0 bases, leaving 7 bases between them. The CDR3 runs 15 residues. CDR3 DNA: TGTGCCAGCAGCTTGGATGGGGCTAGCAATCAGCCCCAGCATTTT. The encoded protein is CASSLDGASNQPQHF.

This clone appeared a single time. The rearrangement uses TRBV28 and TRBJ2-5, with 12 bases that match TRBD2. The CDR3 runs to 15 residues. Trimming cost V 4 bases and J 4 bases; bases outside gene matches: 4. Germline V CDR1 and CDR2: MDHEN, SYDVKM. The CDR3 sequence: CASSSPGLAGETQYF. As DNA, the CDR3 is TGTGCCAGCAGTTCTCCGGGACTAGCGGGAGAGACCCAGTACTTC.

This clone has only a few counts. The chain uses TRBV6-2 or TRBV6-3 and TRBJ1-1, with D unresolved. V was cut by 5 bases and J by 4 bases, with 14 bases left in between. The CDR3 runs to 14 residues. CDR1 and CDR2 (germline): MNHEY, SVGEGT. The CDR3 nucleotides are TGTGCCAGCAGTAAAAAGGGAGGCGGCACTGAAGCTTTCTTT. This codes for CASSKKGGGTEAFF.

V and J are TRBV21-1 and TRBJ2-1; TRBD2, the table's D call, was not compared with the DNA. TRBV21-1 is annotated as a pseudogene. This CDR3 is 16 amino acids long. In DNA, the CDR3 is TGTGCCAGCAGCAAAGCCCGGACTAGCCCAACGGGAGAGCAGTTCTTC. Its protein product is CASSKARTSPTGEQFF.

The J gene is TRBJ2-7, the V gene TRBV10-2; TRBD1 aligns across 7 bases. Per the germline V gene, CDR1 is WSHSY and CDR2 is SAAADI. This CDR3 region has 14 residues. The V and J ends lost 7 bases and 0 bases, in that order; junction bases with no gene match: 6. The chain's CDR3 is CASIKTGPSYEQYF. Written as DNA, the CDR3 is TGCGCCAGCATTAAGACAGGGCCCTCCTACGAGCAGTACTTC.

This clone was detected a few times. This chain links TRBV28 with TRBJ1-6; D not resolved. The V gene lost 3 bases and the J gene lost 5 bases, with 14 bases spanning the gap. This CDR3 spans 16 amino acids. CDR1 is MDHEN, CDR2 SYDVKM, per germline. The CDR3 loop is CASSFSQVVDNSPLHF. The CDR3 DNA sequence: TGTGCCAGCAGTTTTAGTCAGGTTGTAGATAATTCACCCCTCCACTTT.

The table lists this clone with a count of one. The chain is built from TRBV6-5 and TRBJ2-7; no clear D. Deletions cut 4 bases from V and 1 base from J, with 8 bases between. The CDR3 is made up of 13 amino acids. CDR1 is MNHEY and CDR2 is SVGAGI in the germline V gene. The CDR3: CASSSTLSYEQYF. The CDR3 nucleotides read TGTGCCAGCAGTTCCACCCTATCCTACGAGCAGTACTTC.

This chain links TRBV19 with TRBJ2-7, with D possibly being TRBD2 (5 bases). The germline V gene has CDR1 LNHDA and CDR2 SQIVND (reference sequence). The V end lost 3 bases, the J end lost 3 bases, and 12 bases lay between the germline ends. The CDR3 is 14 residues long. The CDR3 loop is CASSISERIYEQYF. The CDR3 DNA sequence: TGTGCCAGTAGTATTAGTGAGCGGATCTACGAGCAGTACTTC.

The rearrangement links TRBV6-9 to TRBJ2-3; D is unclear. The CDR3 sequence is 15 residues long. Trimming pared 0 bases from V and 2 bases from J, leaving 9 bases between. Germline CDR1 MNHGY, CDR2 SVAAGI. The CDR3 coding sequence is TGTGCCAGCAGTTATTCTACCAGTCTCACAGATACGCAGTATTTT. This gives the protein CASSYSTSLTDTQYF.

This clone was seen a single time. The V and J genes are TRBV27 and TRBJ2-5; no clear D gene. The CDR3 sequence is 11 residues long. V was cut by 3 bases and J by 4 bases, with 3 bases left in between. Per the germline V gene, CDR1 is MNHEY and CDR2 is SMNVEV (reference sequence). The CDR3 loop reads CASSLRETQYF. In nucleotides, the CDR3 is TGTGCCAGCAGTTTGCGAGAGACCCAGTACTTC.

The sample holds one count of this clone. The chain couples TRBV21-1 to TRBJ1-6; TRBD1, the D gene given by the table, was not confirmed from the DNA. TRBV21-1 is a listed pseudogene. The CDR3 has 19 residues. The CDR3 reads CASSKPAGHTPLGGSPLHF. The CDR3 coding sequence is TGTGCCAGCAGCAAACCGGCAGGGCACACTCCCTTAGGGGGTTCACCCCTCCACTTT.

This chain connects TRBV7-2 to TRBJ1-5, with D possibly matching TRBD1 (5 bases). With 5 bases removed from V and 7 bases from J, the gap between germline ends came to 12 bases. This CDR3 spans 13 amino acids. Germline V CDR1 and CDR2: SGHTA, FQGNSA. CDR3 nucleotides: TGTGCCAGCAGCCCGGGGGTACGACAGCCCCAGCATTTT. This codes for CASSPGVRQPQHF.

This rearrangement joins TRBV5-1 to TRBJ1-2, with a tentative D call TRBD1 (5 bases). The V end lost 4 bases, the J end lost 7 bases, and 17 bases lay between the germline ends. This CDR3 is built from 14 residues. Germline CDR1 and CDR2: SGHRS and YFSETQ. The CDR3 sequence: CASSGRVLDGGYTF. The CDR3 DNA follows: TGCGCCAGCAGCGGCAGGGTTCTAGATGGTGGCTACACCTTC.

The J gene is TRBJ2-7, the V gene TRBV28, with D perhaps TRBD1 (6 bases). This CDR3 spans 15 amino acids. V dropped 3 bases and J dropped 1 base, with 13 bases sitting between them. CDR1 is MDHEN, CDR2 SYDVKM, per germline. In DNA form, the CDR3 reads TGTGCCAGCAGTTTCTACACGGGACAATCCTACGAGCAGTACTTC. Protein sequence: CASSFYTGQSYEQYF.

The V call is TRBV6-5, the J call TRBJ1-2; D gene unclear. Trimming removed 8 bases from V and 4 bases from J, with 14 bases in between. Germline V gene lookup returns CDR1 MNHEY and CDR2 SVGAGI. CDR3 length: 13 amino acids. CDR3 in amino acids: CASSPRGIYGYTF. For the CDR3, the DNA is TGTGCCAGCTCCCCCCGAGGCATCTATGGCTACACCTTC.

The chain joins TRBV28 to TRBJ1-2; possible D gene TRBD1, 5 bases. Trimming cost V 10 bases and J 2 bases, with 11 bases left between them. The CDR3 is 12 amino acids. The V gene's germline CDR1 is MDHEN and CDR2 SYDVKM. The CDR3 reads CATGDLNYGYTF. The CDR3 DNA is TGTGCCACGGGGGACCTAAACTATGGCTACACCTTC.

This chain links TRBV18 with TRBJ1-4; D is undetermined. Germline loops: CDR1 KGHSH, CDR2 LQKENI. V lost 0 bases and J lost 8, with 10 bases in between. The CDR3 is 14 residues long. This CDR3 reads CASSPPTGREKLFF. CDR3 coding DNA: TGTGCCAGCTCACCACCCACCGGGAGGGAAAAACTGTTTTTT.

The CDR3 nucleotides read TGTGCCAGCAGTTCTAGCGGGAGGGGTAATGAGCAGTTCTTC. It encodes CASSSSGRGNEQFF. The V call is TRBV28, the J call TRBJ2-1; 12 bases map to TRBD2. The CDR3 has 14 amino acids. The germline gives CDR1 MDHEN, CDR2 SYDVKM. The junction had 2 bases not matched to a gene; V was cut back by 4 bases and J by 7 bases. The full variable domain, rest sourced from reference TRBV28 and TRBJ2-1, is DVKVTQSSRYLVKRTGEKVFLECVQDMDHENMFWYRQDPGLGLRLIYFSYDVKMKEKGDIPEGYSVSREKKERFSLILESASTNQTSMYLCASSSSGRGNEQFFGPGTRLTVL.

This sequence joins TRBV28 and TRBJ2-5; D is perhaps TRBD2 (6 bases). The CDR3 totals 13 residues. The germline CDR1 and CDR2 sequences are MDHEN and SYDVKM. Trimming cost V 7 bases and J 4 bases, with 13 bases left between them. In DNA form, the CDR3 reads TGTGCCAGCACCACGACTAGTGGAGAGACCCAGTACTTC. Its protein product is CASTTTSGETQYF.

This rearrangement joins TRBV12-3 or TRBV12-4 to TRBJ2-7; no firm D call. V was trimmed by 5 bases and J by 0 bases, leaving 5 bases between them. The CDR3 covers 12 residues. CDR3 coding DNA: TGTGCCAGCAGTGAGAGCTCCTACGAGCAGTACTTC. This encodes CASSESSYEQYF.